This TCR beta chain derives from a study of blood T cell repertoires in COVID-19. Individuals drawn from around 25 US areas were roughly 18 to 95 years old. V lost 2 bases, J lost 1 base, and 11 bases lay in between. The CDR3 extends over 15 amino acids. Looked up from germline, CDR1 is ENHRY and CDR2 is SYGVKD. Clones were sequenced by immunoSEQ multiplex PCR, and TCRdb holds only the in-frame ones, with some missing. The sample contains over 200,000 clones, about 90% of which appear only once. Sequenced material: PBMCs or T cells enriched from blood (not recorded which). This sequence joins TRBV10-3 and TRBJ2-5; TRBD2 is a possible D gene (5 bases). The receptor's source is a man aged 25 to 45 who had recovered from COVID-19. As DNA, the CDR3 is TGTGCCATCAGTGAGATTGAGGGTGCCCAAGAGACCCAGTACTTC. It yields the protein CAISEIEGAQETQYF.